Sequencing of this T cell receptor (beta chain) was carried out in a study of graft-versus-host responses after intestinal transplantation. About the study: Multivisceral, liver-intestinal, or isolated intestinal grafts were transplanted into recipients. Whole-study findings and limits: Early post-transplant falls in HvG clones accompanied the peak levels of circulating GvH clones. GvH clones detected in recipient marrow included some appearing first in ileum or blood.

The repertoire was sequenced with immunoSEQ multiplex PCR; TCRdb's copy has only in-frame clones and lacks some. The sample holds about 37,000 clones; around 90% are singletons and the top ten take roughly 18%. Graft tissue processing released intraepithelial and lamina propria lymphocytes. From germline, CDR1 is MDHEN and CDR2 SYDVKM. Between the trimmed V and J ends, which lost 8 bases and 0 bases, there was a span of 20 bases. This CDR3 contains 16 residues. About this clone itself: The target antigen is unknown.

The sequencing used ileum tissue, collected 204 days after intestinal transplant. The rearrangement uses TRBV28 and TRBJ2-7; D not resolved. The TCR was taken from a human patient who received an intestinal transplant, so some T cells may come from the graft donor. This CDR3 is CASFSGSPVLSYEQYF. CDR3 nucleotides: TGTGCCAGCTTTAGTGGCTCCCCAGTTCTCTCCTACGAGCAGTACTTC.